The following is a TCR beta chain sequence with its context. Its antigen is not identified. One junction end does not reproduce the germline sequence, and a read error may be involved. This record belongs to a study of cytomegalovirus exposure and HLA in healthy donors. Turning to the study itself: From HLA-typed donors, an early data release held some 91 million unique TCRs. Study outcomes and limitations: It was likely that a cluster of highly shared sequence variants was a sequencing artifact. Previous analysis showed most TCR beta V segments were productive about 87% or about 30% of the time.

The PCR made use of 60 Vbeta and 13 Jbeta primers. The protocol was immunoSEQ multiplex PCR, while the TCRdb copy is restricted to in-frame clones and leaves out a portion. The sample includes about 150,000 clones, roughly 78% of them seen just once. The CDR3 runs 16 residues. Germline-derived CDR1 and CDR2 are SEHNR and FQNEAQ (reference sequence). The chain joins TRBV7-9 to TRBJ2-1, with 12 nucleotides matching TRBD2. The sequencing input was PBMCs. This TCR was recovered from a man aged 25 to 40 in good health. The CDR3 spells CSSSYLLAGGTREQFF. DNA of the CDR3: TGTTCCAGCAGCTACCTGCTAGCGGGAGGGACCAGGGAGCAGTTCTTC.